The next 4 T cell receptor beta chains were all read from a single sample in a study of blood T cell repertoires in COVID-19. The data were produced by immunoSEQ multiplex PCR, yet TCRdb's version contains in-frame clones alone and is incomplete. This sample has 200,000 to 250,000 clones, with around 84% found just once. The source material was peripheral blood. The origin of the receptors is a human donor in a cohort sampled during active COVID-19.

The chain recombines TRBV3-1 (or the pseudogene TRBV3-2) with TRBJ2-7; maybe TRBD1 (5 bases). Deletions cut 0 bases from V and 0 bases from J, with 12 bases between. The CDR3 has 16 residues. CDR1 and CDR2 (germline): LGHDT, YNNKEL (reference sequence). The CDR3 sequence is CASSQDLQVPSYEQYF. The CDR3 nucleotides are TGTGCCAGCAGCCAAGATCTACAGGTCCCCTCCTACGAGCAGTACTTC.

This clone appeared a few times. The rearrangement joins TRBV5-1 to TRBJ2-7; 11 bases are a match to TRBD1. From germline, CDR1 is SGHRS and CDR2 YFSETQ. Trimming cost V 4 bases and J 6 bases; bases outside gene matches: 3. CDR3 length: 13 amino acids. The CDR3 protein is CASSVGQGGEQYF. CDR3 coding DNA: TGCGCCAGCAGCGTGGGACAGGGGGGCGAGCAGTACTTC.

This chain uses TRBV15 with TRBJ2-2, with 10 bases fitting TRBD2. With 1 base clipped from V and 8 bases from J, the junction kept 7 bases outside the gene matches. CDR3 size: 16 residues. Germline CDR1 reads LNHNV; CDR2 reads YYDKDF (reference sequence). CDR3 sequence: CATSRVEASGSGELFF. CDR3 sequence (DNA): TGTGCCACCAGCAGAGTCGAAGCTAGCGGGAGTGGGGAGCTGTTTTTT.

The chain uses TRBV6-6 and TRBJ1-1; no clear D gene. V was pared by 8 bases and J by 3 bases, with 10 bases between. Germline assignment: CDR1 MNHNY and CDR2 SVGAGI (reference sequence). The length of the CDR3 is 12 residues. The CDR3, as DNA: TGTGCCAGCCGTCGGGGAGACACTGAAGCTTTCTTT. Protein product: CASRRGDTEAFF.